This is a list of T cell receptor beta chains from one sample in a study of T cells expressing NK-cell markers. TCRdb re-analyzed the 5' RACE reads; it lists each CDR3 protein once, without DNA. Its clone listing holds roughly 420,000 distinct CDR3 sequences. The sequenced sample consisted of blood T cells: a sorted CD56 or NKG2C T cell subset, CD4+ or CD8+ T cells, or bulk PBMC T cells (not recorded which). Receptors were obtained from a woman between 18 and 70 years old in good health. Both conserved end residues are part of each CDR3. Fields, in order: V gene, J gene, CDR3 protein.

TRBV2	TRBJ2-1	CGGASYNEQFF
TRBV6-5	TRBJ2-2	CASSYTRVRGELFF
TRBV7-6	TRBJ1-1	CASSSGIGSLNTEAFF
TRBV5-1	TRBJ1-1	CASRHVASGPNIEAFF
TRBV10-3	TRBJ2-1	CAISESLAGGPNEQFF
TRBV12-3/TRBV12-4	TRBJ2-7	CASSWDRVSFEQYF
TRBV7-8	TRBJ2-3	CASSFHDGAGTDTQYF
TRBV20-1	TRBJ2-3	CSALMTGVLGDTQYF
TRBV12-3/TRBV12-4	TRBJ2-1	CASSPRQGYNEQFF
TRBV20-1	TRBJ2-5	CSARDFRETQYF
TRBV6-2/TRBV6-3	TRBJ1-2	CASRTPDSYYGYTF
TRBV6-1	TRBJ2-2	CASSRSGLAGNTGELFF
TRBV12-3/TRBV12-4	TRBJ2-3	CASSELLAGRKDTQYF
TRBV28	TRBJ2-7	CASSPGLEREQYF
TRBV12-5	TRBJ1-5	CASGFDRVGNQPQHF
TRBV28	TRBJ2-1	CASSLLVGGSYNEQFF
TRBV20-1	TRBJ2-3	CSASLGQKTDTQYF
TRBV6-2/TRBV6-3	TRBJ2-5	CASSSTGLPAETQYF
TRBV20-1	TRBJ2-5	CSARAEETQYF
TRBV6-1	TRBJ2-1	CATVRSGGPNEQFF
TRBV12-3/TRBV12-4	TRBJ2-1	CASSLTLARGNEQFF
TRBV6-4	TRBJ2-1	CASTPTGDTSEQFF
TRBV5-6	TRBJ2-5	CASSYNQETQYF
TRBV13	TRBJ2-3	CASSKGTGVGTDTQYF
TRBV12-3/TRBV12-4	TRBJ1-2	CASTFAQGLYGYTF
TRBV27	TRBJ2-3	CASSPPASGVSTDTQYF
TRBV5-1	TRBJ1-4	CASSFQGEGEKLFF
TRBV29-1	TRBJ2-3	CSVTGLSDTQYF
TRBV28	TRBJ1-6	CASRPPGGDSPLHF
TRBV20-1	TRBJ1-5	CSARNRPNQPQHF
TRBV10-3	TRBJ2-3	CASGITDTQYF
TRBV5-1	TRBJ2-5	CASNYQETQYF
TRBV20-1	TRBJ2-7	CSATPTTVFYEQYF
TRBV28	TRBJ2-4	CASSLGGAGQNIQYF
TRBV7-9	TRBJ2-3	CASSLDPRALSTDTQYF